These 26 T cell receptor beta chains were all obtained from the same sample, sequenced in a study of blood T cell repertoires in COVID-19. Profiling relied on immunoSEQ multiplex PCR, and the TCRdb table lists in-frame clones only, not all of them. The top ten hold approximately 2.4% of the sample, which has some 240,000 clones, 75% to 85% seen once. Sequencing input: peripheral blood. The receptor set was obtained from a woman in her 70s with COVID-19, enrolled during active disease.

This clone has only a few counts. The chain carries TRBV5-8 and TRBJ1-4; D is uncertain. The germline V gene encodes CDR1 SGHTS and CDR2 YDEGEE. V was shortened by 1 base and J by 4 bases, with 8 bases between the two germline ends. The CDR3 extends over 14 amino acids. CDR3 loop: CASSLSYSNEKLFF. In nucleotides, the CDR3 is TGTGCCAGCAGCTTGTCCTATAGTAATGAAAAACTGTTTTTT.

This sequence joins TRBV9 and TRBJ1-2, with 8 positions matching TRBD1. CDR1 is SGDLS, CDR2 YYNGEE, per germline. Trimming cost V 1 base and J 5 bases; bases outside gene matches: 7. The CDR3 contains 15 residues. CDR3 region: CASSVIGTGFYGYTF. CDR3 bases: TGTGCCAGCAGCGTAATAGGGACAGGATTTTATGGCTACACCTTC. The whole variable domain, filled in from reference TRBV9 and TRBJ1-2, reads DSGVTQTPKHLITATGQRVTLRCSPRSGDLSVYWYQQSLDQGLQFLIQYYNGEERAKGNILERFSAQQFPDLHSELNLSSLELGDSALYFCASSVIGTGFYGYTFGSGTRLTVV.

The chain combines TRBV5-1 with TRBJ2-1, with TRBD1 identical over 9 bases. After removal of 4 bases from V and 1 base from J, the junction contained 9 bases not matched to a gene. The CDR3 covers 17 residues. CDR1 is SGHRS, CDR2 YFSETQ, per germline. CDR3 nucleotides: TGCGCCAGCAGCGATACAGGGGGCTCCCTATCCTACAATGAGCAGTTCTTC. Translating gives CASSDTGGSLSYNEQFF.

The chain carries TRBV27 and TRBJ2-7; weak D call: TRBD2 (6 bases). Germline CDR1 is MNHEY and CDR2 is SMNVEV (reference sequence). The CDR3 runs to 15 residues. V lost 4 bases to trimming and J lost 4 bases, with 17 bases between them. The CDR3 DNA reads as TGTGCCAGCAGTTACCGGGGGAAAGGGAATTACGAGCAGTACTTC. It is translated as CASSYRGKGNYEQYF.

CDR3 coding DNA: TGTGCCTGGGGTCGGGGAGCCCTCGCGGGCGGGGAGCTGTTTTTT. Translation: CAWGRGALAGGELFF. The V gene is TRBV30, the J gene TRBJ2-2; perhaps TRBD2 as D (5 bases). This CDR3 is 15 amino acids long. The germline V and J ends were trimmed by 5 bases and 7 bases, with 20 bases remaining between them. In germline, CDR1 is GTSNPN, CDR2 SVGIG (reference sequence).

The chain joins TRBV29-1 to TRBJ2-6; possible D gene TRBD2, 5 bases. Trimming removed 6 bases at V and 2 bases at J, with 14 bases between. The CDR3 extends over 15 amino acids. The germline gives CDR1 SQVTM, CDR2 ANQGSEA. CDR3 loop: CSVSLRGPGANVLTF. CDR3 in DNA: TGCAGCGTCAGCCTCCGGGGTCCTGGGGCCAACGTCCTGACTTTC.

J is TRBJ1-1 and V is TRBV25-1, with D perhaps TRBD1 (6 bases). The length of the CDR3 is 16 residues. Germline V gene lookup returns CDR1 MGHDK and CDR2 SYGVNS. Deletions cut 4 bases from V and 5 bases from J, with 20 bases between. CDR3 bases: TGTGCCAGCAGTGCGAGGACAGCCCGTTCAAGGACTGAAGCTTTCTTT. This sequence encodes CASSARTARSRTEAFF. Looking up the rest from reference TRBV25-1 and TRBJ1-1 gives the full variable domain: EADIYQTPRYLVIGTGKKITLECSQTMGHDKMYWYQQDPGMELHLIHYSYGVNSTEKGDLSSESTVSRIRTEHFPLTLESARPSHTSQYLCASSARTARSRTEAFFGQGTRLTVV.

The V gene is TRBV30, the J gene TRBJ2-2, with TRBD1 matching over 9 bases. Germline V gene sequence: CDR1 GTSNPN, CDR2 SVGIG (reference sequence). The CDR3 loop spans 14 amino acids. V lost 6 bases and J lost 5; bases outside the gene matches: 7. CDR3 loop: CACPGTGLTGELFF. The CDR3 coding sequence is TGTGCCTGTCCCGGGACAGGGTTAACCGGGGAGCTGTTTTTT.

The gene calls are TRBV5-1 and TRBJ1-6, with D possibly TRBD1 on 6 matching bases. V lost 0 bases and J lost 10, with 11 bases in between. The V gene's germline CDR1 is SGHRS and CDR2 YFSETQ. The CDR3 has 14 amino acids. This CDR3 is CASSLDRVGSPLHF. CDR3 DNA: TGCGCCAGCAGCTTGGACAGGGTCGGCTCACCCCTCCACTTT.

The chain carries TRBV3-1 (or the pseudogene TRBV3-2) and TRBJ1-2, with D perhaps TRBD1 (6 bases). The CDR3 spans 15 residues. Germline assignment: CDR1 LGHDT and CDR2 YNNKEL (reference sequence). Between the trimmed V and J ends, which lost 1 base and 8 bases, there was a span of 17 bases. CDR3 sequence reads: CASSQAGRDTGGYTF. The CDR3 DNA reads as TGTGCCAGCAGCCAAGCGGGCCGGGACACAGGGGGCTACACCTTC.

This sequence joins TRBV5-1 and TRBJ1-2; D is possibly TRBD1 (6 bases). Germline CDR1 is SGHRS and CDR2 is YFSETQ. V lost 3 bases and J 6 bases, leaving 15 bases between the germline ends. This CDR3 spans 14 amino acids. DNA for the CDR3: TGCGCCAGCAGCTCTCAAGACAGGCCCAATGGCTACACCTTC. Amino acids: CASSSQDRPNGYTF.

This CDR3 reads CATSRSAGGTGNTIYF. The DNA for the CDR3 is TGTGCCACCAGCAGATCCGCAGGGGGGACTGGAAACACCATATATTTT. This chain connects TRBV15 to TRBJ1-3, with 7 bases lining up with TRBD1. V trimming: 2 bases; J trimming: 2 bases; junction bases outside the gene matches: 6. Germline assignment: CDR1 LNHNV and CDR2 YYDKDF (reference sequence). There are 16 residues in the CDR3. Variable domain in full (rest from reference TRBV15 and TRBJ1-3): DAMVIQNPRYQVTQFGKPVTLSCSQTLNHNVMYWYQQKSSQAPKLLFHYYDKDFNNEADTPDNFQSRRPNTSFCFLDIRSPGLGDTAMYLCATSRSAGGTGNTIYFGEGSWLTVV.

The chain links TRBV5-6 to TRBJ2-3; possible D gene TRBD1, 5 bases. In germline, CDR1 is SGHDT, CDR2 YYEEEE. The CDR3 is 13 amino acids. V was pared by 3 bases and J by 3 bases, with 8 bases between. The CDR3, as DNA: TGTGCCAGCAGCTGGGGCAGGACAGATACGCAGTATTTT. It encodes CASSWGRTDTQYF.

V and J are TRBV2 and TRBJ2-3; possibly TRBD2 for D (5 bases). Germline V gives CDR1 SNHLY, CDR2 FYNNEI. The CDR3 is 15 residues long. Trimming pared 8 bases from V and 2 bases from J, leaving 17 bases between. Here the CDR3 DNA reads TGTGCCAGCGCCTACATGGGAGCTAACACAGATACGCAGTATTTT. This codes for CASAYMGANTDTQYF. Looking up the rest from reference TRBV2 and TRBJ2-3 gives the full variable domain: EPEVTQTPSHQVTQMGQEVILRCVPISNHLYFYWYRQILGQKVEFLVSFYNNEISEKSEIFDDQFSVERPDGSNFTLKIRSTKLEDSAMYFCASAYMGANTDTQYFGPGTRLTVL.

The CDR3 sequence is CASSLLRGGYNEQFF. Here the CDR3 DNA reads TGTGCCAGCAGCTTATTGCGGGGGGGTTACAATGAGCAGTTCTTC. J is TRBJ2-1 and V is TRBV7-9; 9 bases match TRBD2. Germline-derived CDR1 and CDR2 are SEHNR and FQNEAQ (reference sequence). The CDR3 is 15 residues long. V shed 2 bases, J shed 4 bases, and the junction held 3 bases outside the gene matches.

This clone showed up just once. The chain employs TRBV5-4 and TRBJ1-6, with D hard to call. The CDR3 sequence is 17 residues long. Trimming removed 3 bases at V and 9 bases at J, with 22 bases between. Germline V gives CDR1 SGHNT, CDR2 YYREEE (reference sequence). CDR3: CASSSAGRGGESSPLHF. Written as DNA, the CDR3 is TGTGCCAGCAGCTCCGCCGGACGGGGTGGGGAAAGTTCACCCCTCCACTTT. Looking up the rest from reference TRBV5-4 and TRBJ1-6 gives the full variable domain: ETGVTQSPTHLIKTRGQQVTLRCSSQSGHNTVSWYQQALGQGPQFIFQYYREEENGRGNFPPRFSGLQFPNYSSELNVNALELDDSALYLCASSSAGRGGESSPLHFGNGTRLTVT.

The chain is built from TRBV5-1 and TRBJ1-4, with TRBD1 matching 7 bases. Germline CDR1 SGHRS, CDR2 YFSETQ. The V gene end was trimmed by 0 bases and the J gene end by 8 bases; junction bases not matched to a gene: 7. There are 15 residues in the CDR3. CDR3 in DNA: TGCGCCAGCAGCTTGGAGGGGACAGCCACAGAAAAACTGTTTTTT. This sequence encodes CASSLEGTATEKLFF. Combining the CDR3 with reference TRBV5-1 and TRBJ1-4 gives the whole variable domain KAGVTQTPRYLIKTRGQQVTLSCSPISGHRSVSWYQQTPGQGLQFLFEYFSETQRNKGNFPGRFSGRQFSNSRSEMNVSTLELGDSALYLCASSLEGTATEKLFFGSGTQLSVL.

This sequence joins TRBV18 and TRBJ2-2; tentatively, D is TRBD2 (6 bases). From germline, CDR1 is KGHSH and CDR2 LQKENI. The germline V and J ends were trimmed by 3 bases and 0 bases, with 11 bases remaining between them. This CDR3 region has 16 residues. Here the CDR3 reads CASSPWGVSNTGELFF. CDR3 DNA sequence: TGTGCCAGCTCACCGTGGGGGGTGTCGAACACCGGGGAGCTGTTTTTT.

The rearrangement uses TRBV2 and TRBJ2-4, with D uncertain. CDR3 size: 18 residues. Germline V gene data show CDR1 as SNHLY and CDR2 as FYNNEI. V was trimmed by 2 bases and J by 0 bases, leaving 17 bases between them. The CDR3 region is CASSEFDILTLAKNIQYF. The DNA of the CDR3 is TGTGCCAGCAGTGAATTCGACATATTAACTCTAGCCAAAAACATTCAGTACTTC. The full variable domain, its missing parts supplied by reference TRBV2 and TRBJ2-4, is EPEVTQTPSHQVTQMGQEVILRCVPISNHLYFYWYRQILGQKVEFLVSFYNNEISEKSEIFDDQFSVERPDGSNFTLKIRSTKLEDSAMYFCASSEFDILTLAKNIQYFGAGTRLSVL.

This chain links TRBV4-2 with TRBJ2-3, with a possible D match to TRBD2 (5 bases). The V end was cut by 0 bases, the J end by 11 bases, with 18 bases between. From germline, CDR1 is LGHNA and CDR2 YNFKEQ. The CDR3 runs 15 residues. This CDR3 reads CASSQELEASFGQYF. CDR3 nucleotides: TGTGCCAGCAGCCAAGAACTAGAGGCCTCCTTCGGGCAGTATTTT.

This clone has just one count. The V call is TRBV6-4, the J call TRBJ1-1, with D possibly matching TRBD1 (5 bases). The CDR3 spans 21 residues. Between the trimmed V and J ends, which lost 0 bases and 3 bases, there was a span of 29 bases. Germline assignment: CDR1 MRHNA and CDR2 SNTAGT. The CDR3 region has the DNA TGTGCCAGCAGTGACTCAGGGTGTGACAGACCCGCGGTGGGGATACACACTGAAGCTTTCTTT. The encoded protein is CASSDSGCDRPAVGIHTEAFF.

The sample holds one count of this clone. The rearrangement links TRBV9 to TRBJ1-1; TRBD1 agrees at 7 bases. J gave up 3 bases and V 5 bases, and 7 bases lay outside the gene matches. CDR3 length: 14 amino acids. Germline V CDR1 and CDR2: SGDLS, YYNGEE. This CDR3 is CASSRGTVDTEAFF. CDR3 nucleotide sequence: TGTGCCAGCAGTAGGGGGACAGTAGACACTGAAGCTTTCTTT.

This clone has just one count. The CDR3 nucleotides read TGCGCCAGCAGCTTCGGGACAGGGGAAGAGACCCAGTACTTC. Translated, it gives CASSFGTGEETQYF. The V gene is TRBV5-1, the J gene TRBJ2-5, with 10 positions matching TRBD1. From germline, CDR1 is SGHRS and CDR2 YFSETQ. The V gene end was trimmed by 2 bases and the J gene end by 3 bases; junction bases not matched to a gene: 1. The CDR3 totals 14 residues.

The rearrangement joins TRBV10-3 to TRBJ1-2; no reliable D call. This CDR3 region has 15 residues. Trimming took off 0 bases at V and 8 bases at J, with 16 bases between the two ends. Germline lookup yields CDR1 ENHRY and CDR2 SYGVKD. The CDR3 region has the DNA TGTGCCATCAGTGAGTCAGGAGGGAATGTACACGGCTACACCTTC. This sequence encodes CAISESGGNVHGYTF.

This rearrangement joins TRBV24-1 to TRBJ2-1, with 10 bases aligning to TRBD2. V dropped 12 bases and J dropped 6; count of bases not matched to a gene: 22. This CDR3 contains 18 residues. Germline CDR1 KGHDR, CDR2 SFDVKD. CDR3 region: CAHSFCSGRNWVTNEQFF. CDR3 nucleotides: TGTGCCCACTCTTTTTGTAGCGGGAGGAATTGGGTGACCAATGAGCAGTTCTTC.

The V gene is TRBV5-4, the J gene TRBJ2-5; 7 positions match TRBD2. V trimming: 0 bases; J trimming: 4 bases; junction bases outside the gene matches: 3. CDR3 length: 14 amino acids. Looked up from germline, CDR1 is SGHNT and CDR2 is YYREEE (reference sequence). CDR3 sequence: CASSLGGRSETQYF. In DNA form, the CDR3 reads TGTGCCAGCAGCTTGGGCGGGAGATCAGAGACCCAGTACTTC.